Listed below are T cell receptor beta chains from one sample, sequenced in a study of human T cells and chemical hapten exposure. TCRdb re-derived calls from the RACE reads in MiXCR, one entry per CDR3 protein. Of fewer than 400,000 distinct CDR3 sequences listed, approximately 6.3% are singletons. The starting material was whole blood, obtained in connection with sensitization to the hapten diphenylcyclopropenone (DPC). All receptors derive from a woman aged 18 to 35 with alopecia areata. Some clones in this sample may be carry-over from other donors' samples. CDR3s include the opening cysteine and the closing phenylalanine or tryptophan. The order of the fields is J gene, clone size, V gene, D gene, CDR3 protein, CDR3 DNA. D genes are given only for firm matches. The size entry is marked missing in some rows and otherwise reads once, few, many or a size class.

TRBJ1-5	few	TRBV20-1	TRBD1	CSASTGDQPQHF	TGCAGTGCTTCGACAGGGGATCAGCCCCAGCATTTT
TRBJ2-1	-	TRBV7-9	-	CASSLVEQFF	TGTGCCAGCAGCTTAGTTGAGCAGTTCTTC
TRBJ1-2	-	TRBV11-3	-	CASSLRTTNYGYTF	TGTGCCAGCAGCTTAAGGACAACGAACTATGGCTACACCTTC
TRBJ2-7	many	TRBV25-1	-	CASSDWGNRDEQYF	TGTGCCAGCAGTGATTGGGGGAACAGGGACGAGCAGTACTTC
TRBJ2-2	few	TRBV5-4	-	CASSLGRTYTGELFF	TGTGCCAGCAGCTTGGGCAGAACATACACCGGGGAGCTGTTTTTT
TRBJ2-7	-	TRBV10-3	TRBD1	CATTRDRASYEQYF	TGTGCCACGACCCGGGACAGGGCGTCCTACGAGCAGTACTTC
TRBJ2-2	-	TRBV7-3	TRBD2	CASSLLAGADTGELFF	TGTGCCAGCAGTTTACTAGCGGGGGCCGACACCGGGGAGCTGTTTTTT
TRBJ2-5	many	TRBV3-1	TRBD2	CASSPLAGGLETQYF	TGTGCCAGCAGCCCACTAGCGGGGGGTCTGGAGACCCAGTACTTC
TRBJ1-3	many	TRBV20-1	TRBD1	CSATGGKGGNTIYF	TGCAGTGCAACAGGGGGAAAAGGTGGAAACACCATATATTTT
TRBJ2-3	few	TRBV20-1	TRBD2	CSAESRGGVDTQYF	TGCAGTGCTGAGTCGCGGGGGGGCGTAGATACGCAGTATTTT
TRBJ1-2	once	TRBV20-1	-	CSAWTVPGYTF	TGCAGTGCTTGGACAGTCCCTGGCTACACCTTC
TRBJ1-1	few	TRBV10-3	TRBD1	CAISDMGQGSYMNTEAFF	TGTGCCATCAGTGATATGGGACAGGGGAGTTACATGAACACTGAAGCTTTCTTT
TRBJ2-4	few	TRBV2	-	CASSVDVKNIQYF	TGTGCCAGCAGTGTTGACGTGAAAAACATTCAGTACTTC
TRBJ1-4	-	TRBV7-2	-	CASSPGRQPNEKLFF	TGTGCCAGCAGCCCTGGGAGGCAGCCTAATGAAAAACTGTTTTTT
TRBJ1-6	-	TRBV7-3	TRBD1	CASSLNPPGQNSPLHF	TGTGCCAGCAGCTTAAATCCTCCGGGACAGAATTCACCCCTCCACTTT
TRBJ1-2	-	TRBV10-3	-	CAISNTGLYGYTF	TGTGCCATCAGTAATACAGGACTCTATGGCTACACCTTC
TRBJ2-3	few	TRBV7-2	TRBD2	CASSLGGLGFPLGTDTQYF	TGTGCCAGCAGCTTAGGAGGACTAGGGTTCCCTCTGGGCACAGATACGCAGTATTTT
TRBJ2-7	many	TRBV3-1	-	CASSQLGGYEQYF	TGTGCCAGCAGCCAGCTGGGTGGCTACGAGCAGTACTTC
TRBJ2-5	-	TRBV10-3	-	CAISESSGKRVEHQETQYF	TGTGCCATCAGTGAGTCGTCGGGGAAAAGGGTTGAACACCAAGAGACCCAGTACTTC
TRBJ2-3	-	TRBV4-3	-	CASSQDTRPTDTQYF	TGCGCCAGCAGCCAAGATACCCGCCCGACAGATACGCAGTATTTT
TRBJ1-2	-	TRBV20-1	TRBD1	CSAPGGTNYGYTF	TGCAGTGCTCCAGGGGGCACGAACTATGGCTACACCTTC
TRBJ1-2	few	TRBV21-1	-	CASSKKRGTNYGYTF	TGTGCCAGCAGCAAAAAAAGGGGGACTAACTATGGCTACACCTTC
TRBJ1-1	few	TRBV7-9	TRBD1	CASRTGGNTEAFF	TGTGCCAGCAGGACAGGGGGGAATACTGAAGCTTTCTTT
TRBJ2-1	few	TRBV10-3	TRBD1	CAIRNRGVYNEQFF	TGTGCCATCAGGAACAGGGGGGTTTACAATGAGCAGTTCTTC
TRBJ2-4	many	TRBV2	TRBD2	CASSQTLAGDNIQYF	TGTGCCAGCAGTCAAACCCTAGCGGGGGATAACATTCAGTACTTC
TRBJ1-3	few	TRBV7-3	TRBD1	CASSPSDRDGNTIYF	TGTGCCAGCAGCCCATCGGACAGGGATGGAAACACCATATATTTT
TRBJ2-3	-	TRBV10-3	TRBD2	CAISAGRTQYF	TGTGCCATCAGTGCCGGGAGGACGCAGTATTTT
TRBJ2-1	many	TRBV7-9	-	CASSLSGGTSNEQFF	TGTGCCAGCAGCTTAAGCGGAGGGACCTCAAATGAGCAGTTCTTC
TRBJ2-7	-	TRBV20-1	TRBD1	CSARETTGGYEQYF	TGCAGTGCTAGAGAAACCACAGGGGGCTACGAGCAGTACTTC
TRBJ2-7	many	TRBV28	TRBD1	CASSLWGQGANEQYF	TGTGCCAGCAGTTTATGGGGTCAGGGGGCGAACGAGCAGTACTTC
TRBJ2-1	-	TRBV7-9	-	CASSLTAPRRDNEQFF	TGTGCCAGCAGCTTAACGGCGCCCCGCCGGGACAATGAGCAGTTCTTC
TRBJ2-2	many	TRBV5-1	-	CASRFDGTNTGELFF	TGCGCCAGCAGGTTCGATGGTACGAACACCGGGGAGCTGTTTTTT
TRBJ2-5	many	TRBV6-4	TRBD2	CASSATSGGSETQYF	TGTGCCAGCAGTGCGACTAGCGGGGGATCAGAGACCCAGTACTTC
TRBJ2-7	many	TRBV4-1	-	CASSPQVPYEQYF	TGCGCCAGCAGTCCGCAGGTCCCCTACGAGCAGTACTTC
TRBJ1-6	few	TRBV7-2	-	CASTLEAAYNSPLHF	TGTGCCAGCACCCTAGAGGCCGCCTATAATTCACCCCTCCACTTT
TRBJ2-7	many	TRBV27	-	CASSLAGIAYEQYF	TGTGCCAGCAGTTTGGCCGGGATCGCCTACGAGCAGTACTTC
TRBJ1-2	-	TRBV6-5	-	CASGSDDLDYYGYTF	TGTGCCAGCGGATCGGACGATCTAGACTACTATGGCTACACCTTC
TRBJ1-1	few	TRBV12-5	TRBD1	CASGFSPGQGNTEAFF	TGTGCTAGTGGTTTTTCCCCCGGACAGGGGAACACTGAAGCTTTCTTT
TRBJ2-2	-	TRBV20-1	-	CSASRMNTGELFF	TGCAGTGCTAGTAGAATGAACACCGGGGAGCTGTTTTTT
TRBJ2-3	-	TRBV24-1	-	CATSDTGVLGFTDTQYF	TGTGCCACCAGTGATACCGGGGTGTTGGGATTCACAGATACGCAGTATTTT
TRBJ1-2	few	TRBV4-3	-	CASSQEVRGYGYTF	TGCGCCAGCAGCCAAGAGGTCAGGGGCTATGGCTACACCTTC
TRBJ2-2	many	TRBV25-1	-	CASSDPRPGGTGELFF	TGTGCCAGCAGTGACCCGCGCCCTGGGGGTACCGGGGAGCTGTTTTTT
TRBJ1-1	-	TRBV12-3/TRBV12-4	-	CASNLGIGETEAFF	TGTGCCAGCAACTTAGGGATAGGAGAAACTGAAGCTTTCTTT
TRBJ1-4	few	TRBV20-1	-	CSAREFEGSNEKLFF	TGCAGTGCTAGAGAATTTGAGGGGTCGAATGAAAAACTGTTTTTT
TRBJ2-1	many	TRBV12-3/TRBV12-4	-	CASGTGGGEQFF	TGTGCCAGCGGAACTGGGGGGGGCGAGCAGTTCTTC
TRBJ1-1	few	TRBV11-2	-	CASSYLPMNTEAFF	TGTGCCAGCAGCTATCTCCCCATGAACACTGAAGCTTTCTTT